The T cell receptor beta chain under discussion was sequenced for a study of post-analysis software for immune sequencing data. Across the study: Relapsing-remitting, secondary progressive and progressive-relapsing courses of multiple sclerosis were included.

Overall study findings and caveats: Elevated frequency relative to controls characterized several TRBV segments in patients, TRBV5-6, TRBV5-1 and TRBV20-1 among them. Normalized Chao1 diversity was significantly lower in multiple sclerosis patients than in controls.

Unique molecular identifiers had been added to the TCR beta cDNA libraries. Some 500,000 cDNA molecules were obtained per 1 to 10 million input T cells. Each CDR3 protein is one row after TCRdb ran MiXCR on the PCR reads. The table shows more than 350,000 distinct CDR3 sequences, with roughly 40% occurring only once. Comment on this clonotype: Its antigen is not identified.

The trim removed 2 bases at V and 0 bases at J, leaving 3 bases unmatched. Germline V gene lookup returns CDR1 DFQATT and CDR2 SNEGSKA (reference sequence). CDR3 length: 14 residues. Sequenced input: blood. The TCR was taken from a girl between 2 and 10 years old with multiple sclerosis. The genes are TRBV20-1 and TRBJ2-5; 7 nucleotides agree with TRBD2. CDR3: CSARLRGDQETQYF. The CDR3 DNA follows: TGCAGTGCTAGACTCCGGGGGGACCAAGAGACCCAGTACTTC.